This T cell receptor (beta chain) was sequenced for a study of T cells in Graves' hyperthyroidism and ophthalmopathy. Broader study findings: Most thyroid clonotypes expanded above 0.001 appeared in blood too.

This clonotype was seen many times. Its antigen is not identified. Calling Graves' hyperthyroidism stable meant ophthalmopathy did not progress within 18 months. Among the patients, aged 18 to 65, hyperthyroidism was newly diagnosed and had lasted under 2 months. PBMCs were collected from a roughly 10 ml volume of fresh peripheral blood. Regions amplified from RNA transcripts were the TCR beta CDR3 regions. The study used the HTBI primer set for a first-round RT-PCR of the TCR CDR3. TCRdb re-called the multiplex PCR reads with MiXCR, one entry per CDR3 protein. The sample has some 760,000 distinct CDR3 sequences; 12% to 15% are singletons. Germline CDR1 is SGHTA and CDR2 is FQGTGA. V shed 2 bases and J 3 bases; nucleotides not matched to a gene: 8. This CDR3 region has 16 residues.

This chain joins TRBV7-3 and TRBJ2-3; 7 bases line up with TRBD2. The TCR comes from a woman in her late teens or twenties with Graves' hyperthyroidism. The sequenced sample was blood. The CDR3 is CASSLGIAGDTDTQYF. CDR3 nucleotide sequence: TGTGCCAGCAGCTTAGGTATAGCGGGTGATACAGATACGCAGTATTTT. Together with reference TRBV7-3 and TRBJ2-3, the CDR3 gives the full variable domain: GAGVSQTPSNKVTEKGKYVELRCDPISGHTALYWYRQSLGQGPEFLIYFQGTGAADDSGLPNDRFFAVRPEGSVSTLKIQRTERGDSAVYLCASSLGIAGDTDTQYFGPGTRLTVL.